This T cell receptor (beta chain) stems from a study of blood T cell repertoires in COVID-19 (dated by TCRdb to 2020 to 2022). In terms of the full investigation: The collaborator samples originated in the United States, Italy and Spain and spanned the acute and convalescent phases of COVID-19. Sample metadata almost always included a de-identified subject ID, COVID-19 status, age in years and sex. The repertoires were released in a freely available public database intended as a resource for research on the immune response to SARS-CoV-2. The dataset comprised deeply sampled blood TCRbeta repertoires from subjects exposed to, actively infected with, or recovered from COVID-19. Where available, HLA class I and class II types were taken from metadata supplied by the sample provider and were not determined by assay-based typing. The prospective study material was composed of cDNA or gDNA derived from T cells, B-cell-depleted T cells, or PBMCs. Samples were obtained from the ongoing ImmuneRACE study (first 160 participants) and from roughly 1,300 subjects provided by 6 global collaborators.

Comment on this clone: The antigen it recognizes is unknown. Within one base of it there is no much larger clone, and no base qualities were kept.

The investigation overall reported the following: The quantity of clinical and demographic metadata differed by source and by participant and was supplied without curation.

One collaborating source in Seattle enrolled patients while the patients were actively infected and followed the patients over time throughout the course of disease. Each collaborating institution followed its own protocols to collect whole blood in K2EDTA tubes. For TCRbeta analysis, collaborator samples were shipped as frozen whole blood, as isolated PBMCs, or as DNA extracted from either sample type. TCRbeta CDR3 regions were amplified from genomic DNA using the immunoSEQ Assay, a bias-controlled multiplex PCR. Per the original workflow: Within the assay, amplification of reference gene primers was used to estimate how many nucleated cells each sample contained. To quantify the absolute abundance of each unique TCRbeta CDR3 rearrangement, sequence reads were collapsed and filtered. For each sample, productive Simpson clonality was calculated as the square root of Simpson's diversity index across productive rearrangements. TCRdb obtained this table from immuneACCESS and retained in-frame rearrangements with V and J assigned. These tables miss some clones; where compared with another copy, unresolved V genes account for less than half of the shortfall, and the remainder is unexplained. V, J and clone size were drawn from that table, and D and trimming were deduced from the DNA. This sample comprises hundreds of thousands of clones, 80% to 90% of them detected only once. The ten largest clones capture roughly 2.1% of the sample.

Between the V and J ends, shortened by 3 bases and 13 bases respectively, the junction contains 13 bases. Its CDR3 holds 13 amino acids, cysteine through phenylalanine. Only the CDR3 part of the read is kept: 39 bases, read in frame from the first base. Taken from the germline V gene (reference sequence), the CDR1 and CDR2 loops are MNHEY and SMNVEV. The sequence is built from TRBV27 and TRBJ1-6, with no confidently assigned D gene. Sample: peripheral blood. This clonotype was sampled from a woman aged 55-70 years with COVID-19, enrolled during active disease. CDR3 region: CASSFRGLGPLHF. The DNA is TGTGCCAGCAGTTTCAGAGGGCTCGGCCCCCTCCACTTT.